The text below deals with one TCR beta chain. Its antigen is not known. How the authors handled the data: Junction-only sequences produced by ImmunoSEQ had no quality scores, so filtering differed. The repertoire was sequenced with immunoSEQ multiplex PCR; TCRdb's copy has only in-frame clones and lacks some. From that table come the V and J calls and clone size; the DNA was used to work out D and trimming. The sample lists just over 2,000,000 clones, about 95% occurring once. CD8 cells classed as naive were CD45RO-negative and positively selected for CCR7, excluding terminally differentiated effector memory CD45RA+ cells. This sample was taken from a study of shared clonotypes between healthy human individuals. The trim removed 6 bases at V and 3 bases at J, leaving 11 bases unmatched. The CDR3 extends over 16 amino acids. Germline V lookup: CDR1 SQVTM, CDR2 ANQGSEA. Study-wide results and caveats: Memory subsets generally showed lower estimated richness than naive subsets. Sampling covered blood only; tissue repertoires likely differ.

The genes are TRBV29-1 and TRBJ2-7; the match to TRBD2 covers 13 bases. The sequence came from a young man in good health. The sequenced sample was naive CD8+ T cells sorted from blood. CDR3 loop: CSVATSGRAGLYEQYF. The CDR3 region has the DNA TGCAGCGTCGCAACTAGCGGGAGGGCCGGGCTCTACGAGCAGTACTTC.